What follows are 9 T cell receptor beta chains derived from one specimen sequenced in a study of blood T cells in healthy people across ages. Then a second PCR, running about 6 to 12 cycles, was carried out with a sample-barcoded 5' primer and a J-beta primer mix. MiXCR was run by TCRdb on the 5' RACE reads, yielding one entry per CDR3 protein. The repertoire holds 890,000 or so distinct CDR3 sequences, with about 62% as singletons. Sequencing used blood. Every receptor here comes from a man under 40 in good health.

V usage is TRBV3-1 and J usage is TRBJ2-6; D may be TRBD2 (7 bases). The CDR3 contains 17 residues. V lost 9 bases and J lost 0, with 18 bases in between. Germline values: CDR1 LGHDT, CDR2 YNNKEL (reference sequence). The CDR3 loop reads CASRNEGGTSGANVLTF. CDR3 DNA sequence: TGTGCCAGTAGAAATGAGGGGGGGACCTCTGGGGCCAACGTCCTGACTTTC.

This chain links TRBV3-1 with TRBJ2-4; 12 bases line up with TRBD2. This CDR3 has 18 residues. The germline V gene has CDR1 LGHDT and CDR2 YNNKEL (reference sequence). The junction had 3 bases not matched to a gene; V was cut back by 0 bases and J by 0 bases. The CDR3: CASSQELAGGLAKNIQYF. The CDR3 bases are TGTGCCAGCAGCCAAGAACTAGCGGGGGGCCTAGCCAAAAACATTCAGTACTTC.

The chain uses TRBV2 and TRBJ2-4; tentatively, D is TRBD2 (6 bases). Near its end, the DNA agrees better with TRBJ2-7, so the J call may be wrong. Germline values: CDR1 SNHLY, CDR2 FYNNEI. CDR3 length: 16 residues. CDR3 nucleotides: TGTGCCAGCAGTCCCCGATTACGCGGGATGAACTACGAGCAGTACTTC. Translated: CASSPRLRGMNYEQYF.

The chain is built from TRBV7-9 and TRBJ2-4, with D tentatively TRBD1 or TRBD2 (5 bases each). Matching the DNA end better, TRBJ2-7 makes the J call doubtful. CDR1 and CDR2 (germline): SEHNR, FQNEAQ (reference sequence). The CDR3 is made up of 14 amino acids. The CDR3 loop reads CASSLGAGSDEQYF. Here the CDR3 DNA reads TGTGCCAGCAGCTTAGGGGCAGGGAGCGACGAGCAGTACTTC.

The chain has TRBV7-2 and TRBJ2-5; 10 nucleotides agree with TRBD2. V shed 2 bases and J 2 bases; nucleotides not matched to a gene: 8. The length of the CDR3 is 17 residues. Germline CDR1 SGHTA, CDR2 FQGNSA. The CDR3 reads CASSLIGQRGGQETQYF. CDR3 nucleotide sequence: TGTGCCAGCAGCTTAATCGGCCAGCGGGGGGGACAAGAGACCCAGTACTTC.

V gene TRBV4-3 combines with J gene TRBJ2-6, with D hard to call. Trimming pared 7 bases from V and 0 bases from J, leaving 13 bases between. The CDR3 is 16 residues long. The germline V gene has CDR1 LGHNA and CDR2 YSLEER. Here the CDR3 DNA reads TGCGCCAGCACGGCCCAGGATGGCTCTGGGGCCAACGTCCTGACTTTC. This sequence encodes CASTAQDGSGANVLTF.

This chain connects TRBV4-3 to TRBJ1-1, with 7 bases fitting TRBD1. Germline CDR1 reads LGHNA; CDR2 reads YSLEER. The ends lost 2 bases at V and 4 bases at J; junction bases unmatched: 10. The length of the CDR3 is 16 residues. CDR3 coding DNA: TGCGCCAGCAGCCAACAAGGGGTCAGGGGGGGCACTGAAGCTTTCTTT. This gives the protein CASSQQGVRGGTEAFF.

CDR3 bases: TGTGCCAGCAGCTTGAAGTCGCAGGGGCCCCGGTATGGCTACACCTTC. As protein: CASSLKSQGPRYGYTF. The chain joins TRBV11-1 to TRBJ1-2; weak D call: TRBD1 (6 bases). The germline CDR1 and CDR2 sequences are SGHAT and FQDESV (reference sequence). V was cut by 3 bases and J by 5 bases, with 19 bases left in between. The CDR3 is made up of 16 amino acids.

Of note for this clonotype: At one boundary the junction diverges from the germline segment, which might be a read error. The V call is TRBV6-2 or TRBV6-3, the J call TRBJ2-4; D call uncertain. The CDR3 sequence is 14 residues long. CDR1 and CDR2 (germline): MNHEY, SVGEGT. In nucleotides, the CDR3 is TGTGCCAGCAGTGTTCAAAGCTTTAAAAACATTCGGTACTTC. Protein: CASSVQSFKNIRYF.